The clone carrying this TCR beta chain was seen a handful of times. Clones were sequenced by immunoSEQ multiplex PCR, and TCRdb holds only the in-frame ones, with some missing. Among 95,000 to 150,000 clones listed, roughly nine tenths were seen once. Germline V gene lookup returns CDR1 SGHTA and CDR2 FQGNSA. This CDR3 contains 12 residues. The V and J ends lost 5 bases and 5 bases respectively, with 6 bases between them. These data come from a study of control samples from healthy donors and cancer patients. Sequencing was carried out using blood. The source is a woman younger than 35 in good health. The chain joins TRBV7-2 to TRBJ2-2; D not certain. CDR3 nucleotide sequence: TGTGCCAGCAGCCTTAAGACCGGGGAGCTGTTTTTT. It specifies CASSLKTGELFF.